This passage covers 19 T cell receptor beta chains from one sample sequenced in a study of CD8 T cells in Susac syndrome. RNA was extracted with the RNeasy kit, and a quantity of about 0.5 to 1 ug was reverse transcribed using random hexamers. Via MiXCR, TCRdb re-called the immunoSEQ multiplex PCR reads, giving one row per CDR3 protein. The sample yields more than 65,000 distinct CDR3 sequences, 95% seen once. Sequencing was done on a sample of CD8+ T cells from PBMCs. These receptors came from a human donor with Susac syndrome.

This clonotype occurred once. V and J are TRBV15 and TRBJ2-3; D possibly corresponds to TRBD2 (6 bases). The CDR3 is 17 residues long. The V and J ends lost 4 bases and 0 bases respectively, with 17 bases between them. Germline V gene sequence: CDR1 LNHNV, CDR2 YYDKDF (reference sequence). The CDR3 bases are TGTGCCACCAGCATCCTACCTAGCGAAACTAGCACAGATACGCAGTATTTT. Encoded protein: CATSILPSETSTDTQYF. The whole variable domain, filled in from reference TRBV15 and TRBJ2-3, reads DAMVIQNPRYQVTQFGKPVTLSCSQTLNHNVMYWYQQKSSQAPKLLFHYYDKDFNNEADTPDNFQSRRPNTSFCFLDIRSPGLGDTAMYLCATSILPSETSTDTQYFGPGTRLTVL.

The DNA of the CDR3 is TGTGCCAGCAGTTCCCCGACACTACGCACAGATACGCAGTATTTT. As protein: CASSSPTLRTDTQYF. The chain uses TRBV27 and TRBJ2-3; no clear D. The CDR3 loop spans 15 amino acids. V shed 4 bases and J shed 1 base, with 12 bases lying between them. Germline V gene sequence: CDR1 MNHEY, CDR2 SMNVEV (reference sequence).

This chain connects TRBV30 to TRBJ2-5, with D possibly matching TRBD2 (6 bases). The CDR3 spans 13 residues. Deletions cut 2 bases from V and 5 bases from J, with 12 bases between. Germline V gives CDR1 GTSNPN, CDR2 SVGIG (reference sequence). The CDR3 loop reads CAWSISGGETQYF. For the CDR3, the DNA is TGTGCCTGGAGTATTAGCGGAGGGGAGACCCAGTACTTC.

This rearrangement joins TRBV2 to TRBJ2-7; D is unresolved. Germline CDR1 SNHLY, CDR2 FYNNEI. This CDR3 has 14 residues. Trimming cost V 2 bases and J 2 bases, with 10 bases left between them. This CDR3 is CASSERDGAYEQYF. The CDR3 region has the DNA TGTGCCAGCAGTGAACGAGACGGAGCCTACGAGCAGTACTTC.

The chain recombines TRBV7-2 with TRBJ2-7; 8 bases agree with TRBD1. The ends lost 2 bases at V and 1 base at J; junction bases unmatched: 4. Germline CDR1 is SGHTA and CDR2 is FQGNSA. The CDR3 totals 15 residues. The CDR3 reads CASSLPDRGSYEQYF. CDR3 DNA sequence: TGTGCCAGCAGCTTACCAGACAGGGGATCCTACGAGCAGTACTTC.

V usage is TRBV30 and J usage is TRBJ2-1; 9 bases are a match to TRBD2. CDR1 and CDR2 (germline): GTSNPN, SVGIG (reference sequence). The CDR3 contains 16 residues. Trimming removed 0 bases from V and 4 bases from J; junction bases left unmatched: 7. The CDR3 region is CAWSVTSSGTYNEQFF. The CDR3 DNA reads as TGTGCCTGGAGTGTAACGTCTAGCGGGACATACAATGAGCAGTTCTTC.

In DNA form, the CDR3 reads TGCGCCAGCAGCTTGGGAGGCCCGGCCGCTGAGCAGTTCTTC. Its translation is CASSLGGPAAEQFF. This chain uses TRBV5-1 with TRBJ2-1; the D is unclear. The germline gives CDR1 SGHRS, CDR2 YFSETQ. V was trimmed by 0 bases and J by 9 bases, leaving 13 bases between them. This CDR3 is 14 amino acids long.

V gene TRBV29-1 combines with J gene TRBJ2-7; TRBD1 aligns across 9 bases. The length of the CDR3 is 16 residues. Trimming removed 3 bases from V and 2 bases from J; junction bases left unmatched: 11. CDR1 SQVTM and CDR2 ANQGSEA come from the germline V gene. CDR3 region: CSVEVNGDRAPYEQYF. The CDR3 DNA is TGCAGCGTTGAGGTGAACGGGGACAGGGCGCCCTACGAGCAGTACTTC.

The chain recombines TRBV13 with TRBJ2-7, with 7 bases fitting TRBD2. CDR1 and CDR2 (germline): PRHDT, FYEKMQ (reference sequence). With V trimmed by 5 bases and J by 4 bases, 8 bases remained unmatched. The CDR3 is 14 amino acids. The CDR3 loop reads CASSAFGRGYEQYF. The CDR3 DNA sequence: TGTGCCAGCAGCGCCTTCGGGCGGGGGTACGAGCAGTACTTC.

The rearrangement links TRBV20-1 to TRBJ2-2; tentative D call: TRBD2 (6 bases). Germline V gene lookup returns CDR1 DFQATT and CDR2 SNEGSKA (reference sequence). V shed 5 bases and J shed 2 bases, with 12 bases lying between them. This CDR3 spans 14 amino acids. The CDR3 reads CSALRDFNTGELFF. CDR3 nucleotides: TGCAGTGCTCTGAGGGACTTTAACACCGGGGAGCTGTTTTTT.

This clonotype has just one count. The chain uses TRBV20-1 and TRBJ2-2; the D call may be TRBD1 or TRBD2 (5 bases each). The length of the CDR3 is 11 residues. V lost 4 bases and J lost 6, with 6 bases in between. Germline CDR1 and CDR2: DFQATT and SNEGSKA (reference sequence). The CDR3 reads CSAMGAGELFF. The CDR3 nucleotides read TGCAGTGCTATGGGGGCCGGGGAGCTGTTTTTT.

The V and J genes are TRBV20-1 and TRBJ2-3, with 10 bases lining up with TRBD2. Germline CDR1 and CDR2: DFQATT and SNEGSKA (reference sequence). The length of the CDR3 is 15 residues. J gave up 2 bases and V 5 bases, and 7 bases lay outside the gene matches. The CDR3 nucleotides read TGCAGTGCTCCTCCAACTAGCGGGATCACAGATACGCAGTATTTT. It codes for CSAPPTSGITDTQYF.

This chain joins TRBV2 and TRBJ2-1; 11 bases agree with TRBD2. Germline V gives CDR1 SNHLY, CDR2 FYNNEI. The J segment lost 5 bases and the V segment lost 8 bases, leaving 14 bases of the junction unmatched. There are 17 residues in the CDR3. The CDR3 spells CASEGFVLAGVNNEQFF. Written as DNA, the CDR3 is TGTGCCAGCGAGGGTTTTGTACTAGCGGGAGTAAACAATGAGCAGTTCTTC.

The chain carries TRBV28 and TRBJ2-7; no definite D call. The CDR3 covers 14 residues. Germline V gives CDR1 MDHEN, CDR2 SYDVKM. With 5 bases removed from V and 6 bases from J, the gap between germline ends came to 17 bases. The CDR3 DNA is TGTGCCAGCAGTACCCCGCTCTGGTATGGCGAGCAGTACTTC. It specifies CASSTPLWYGEQYF.

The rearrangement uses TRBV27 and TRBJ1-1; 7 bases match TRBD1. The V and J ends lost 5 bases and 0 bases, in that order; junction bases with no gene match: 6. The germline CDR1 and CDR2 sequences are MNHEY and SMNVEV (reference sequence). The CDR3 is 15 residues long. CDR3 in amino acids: CASSPRQGMNTEAFF. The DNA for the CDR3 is TGTGCCAGCAGTCCACGACAGGGAATGAACACTGAAGCTTTCTTT.

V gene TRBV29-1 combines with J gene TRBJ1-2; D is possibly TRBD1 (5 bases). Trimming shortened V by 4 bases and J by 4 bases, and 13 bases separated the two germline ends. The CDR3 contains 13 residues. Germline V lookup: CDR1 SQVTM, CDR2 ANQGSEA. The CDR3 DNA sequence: TGCAGCGTTGTCGCGGGGGATATCTATGGCTACACCTTC. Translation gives CSVVAGDIYGYTF.

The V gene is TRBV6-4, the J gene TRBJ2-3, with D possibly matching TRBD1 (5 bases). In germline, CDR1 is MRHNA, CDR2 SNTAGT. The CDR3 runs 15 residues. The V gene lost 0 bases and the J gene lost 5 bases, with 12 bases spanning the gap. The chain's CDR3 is CASSDSGQGGDTQYF. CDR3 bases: TGTGCCAGCAGTGACTCCGGGCAGGGTGGAGATACGCAGTATTTT.

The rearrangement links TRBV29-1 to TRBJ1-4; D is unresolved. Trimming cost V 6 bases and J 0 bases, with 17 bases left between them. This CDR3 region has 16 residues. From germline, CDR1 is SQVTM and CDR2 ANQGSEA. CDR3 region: CSVAGPERATNEKLFF. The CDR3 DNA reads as TGCAGCGTGGCCGGACCGGAGAGGGCAACTAATGAAAAACTGTTTTTT.

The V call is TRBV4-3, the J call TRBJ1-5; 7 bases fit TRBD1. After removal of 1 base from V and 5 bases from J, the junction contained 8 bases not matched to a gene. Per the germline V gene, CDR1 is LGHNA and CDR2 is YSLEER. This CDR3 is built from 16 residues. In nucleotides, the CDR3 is TGCGCCAGCAGCCAAGCACACAGGGGTATGGATCAGCCCCAGCATTTT. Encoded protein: CASSQAHRGMDQPQHF.